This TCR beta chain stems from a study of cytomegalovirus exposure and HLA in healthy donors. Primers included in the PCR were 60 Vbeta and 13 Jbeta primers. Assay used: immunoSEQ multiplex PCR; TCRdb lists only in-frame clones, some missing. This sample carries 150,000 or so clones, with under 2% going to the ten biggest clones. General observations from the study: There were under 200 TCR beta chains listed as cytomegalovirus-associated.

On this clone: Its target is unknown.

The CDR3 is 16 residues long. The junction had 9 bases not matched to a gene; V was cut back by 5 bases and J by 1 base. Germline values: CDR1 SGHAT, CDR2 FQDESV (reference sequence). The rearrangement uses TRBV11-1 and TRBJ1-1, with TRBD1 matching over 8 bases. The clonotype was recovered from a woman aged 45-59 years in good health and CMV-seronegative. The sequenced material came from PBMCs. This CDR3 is CASSPRGGQANTEAFF. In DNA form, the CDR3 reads TGTGCCAGCAGCCCGAGGGGGGGACAGGCGAACACTGAAGCTTTCTTT.